Listed below are T cell receptor beta chains from one sample, sequenced in a study of T cells in Graves' hyperthyroidism and ophthalmopathy. Via MiXCR, TCRdb re-called the multiplex PCR reads, giving one row per CDR3 protein. The table has roughly 500,000 distinct CDR3 sequences, over 35% seen once; the top ten hold 44%. Material: peripheral blood or thyroid tissue (not recorded which). These receptor sequences come from an adult woman with Graves' disease, either hyperthyroidism or ophthalmopathy (not recorded which). CDR3s include the opening cysteine and the closing phenylalanine or tryptophan. Each record gives: J gene, V gene, CDR3 length, CDR3 protein.

TRBJ2-1,TRBV10-3,18,CAISESEGLAGNYNEQFF
TRBJ1-2,TRBV6-6,15,CASRDTKSANYGYTF
TRBJ1-6,TRBV28,13,CASSTGVPSPLHF
TRBJ1-3,TRBV10-3,13,CAIHRSSGNTIYF
TRBJ2-5,TRBV10-2,14,CASSLRQLTETQYF
TRBJ2-7,TRBV10-2,15,CASSETGKPSYEQYF
TRBJ2-7,TRBV10-3,12,CAIGGRGYEQYF
TRBJ1-1,TRBV12-3/TRBV12-4,14,CASSLLQGSTEAFF
TRBJ2-7,TRBV2,15,CASSLGERISYEQYF
TRBJ2-7,TRBV20-1,13,CSARDRTGYEQYF
TRBJ2-7,TRBV29-1,11,CSLWGPNEQYF
TRBJ2-2,TRBV7-3,13,CASTPDRTGELFF
TRBJ1-2,TRBV2,17,CATQGAPHLMGYYGYTF
TRBJ1-1,TRBV19,15,CASSTVGRENTEAFF
TRBJ2-2,TRBV5-1,15,CASSDGLAGPGELFF
TRBJ2-5,TRBV2,13,CATTSGSPETQYF
TRBJ1-1,TRBV12-3/TRBV12-4,13,CASSTGTITEAFF
TRBJ2-7,TRBV5-8,12,CASSYVGYEQYF
TRBJ1-5,TRBV20-1,13,CSASPGTDQPQHF
TRBJ1-1,TRBV6-1,15,CASSPSGAGRTEAFF
TRBJ2-2,TRBV12-3/TRBV12-4,14,CASSSGGNTGELSW
TRBJ1-1,TRBV14,13,CASSQGPLAEAFF
TRBJ1-1,TRBV10-3,12,CAISYSRDEAFF
TRBJ2-7,TRBV20-1,13,CSAGTPGMNEQYF
TRBJ2-7,TRBV7-2,16,CASSLVAGPNTYEQYF
TRBJ1-2,TRBV29-1,13,CSVGTVDNYGYTF
TRBJ2-6,TRBV10-3,17,CAISRDRGYSGANVLTF
TRBJ2-7,TRBV5-1,13,CASSLERVGEQYF
TRBJ2-7,TRBV19,15,CASSIQLARVYEQYF
TRBJ1-2,TRBV20-1,11,CSASTDYGYTF
TRBJ2-2,TRBV28,13,CASRGGGTGELFF
TRBJ1-1,TRBV7-2,15,CASSFGDQGRAEAFF
TRBJ1-1,TRBV9,16,CASSFTSGISATEAFF
TRBJ2-2,TRBV19,14,CASRTTGVGGELFF
TRBJ1-5,TRBV7-4,15,CASSYGTGVVQPQHF
TRBJ1-4,TRBV29-1,10,CSAGDEKLFF
TRBJ2-2,TRBV7-4,16,CASSVAGQTGAGELFF
TRBJ2-2,TRBV24-1,17,CATSDYGGRGTTGELFF
TRBJ2-2,TRBV15,16,CATSSPGQGAAGELFF
TRBJ1-5,TRBV2,15,CASSVTTGGNQPQHF
TRBJ2-7,TRBV10-2,14,CASSESTGPYEQYF
TRBJ2-5,TRBV5-1,16,CASSLGTSGTQETQYF
TRBJ2-7,TRBV7-9,14,CASSHTRTTYEQYF
TRBJ2-7,TRBV11-1,13,CASSFPLGGEQYF
TRBJ2-5,TRBV7-3,15,CASSLGVSRGETQYF
TRBJ1-4,TRBV29-1,13,CSVVGRAEEKLFF
TRBJ2-5,TRBV29-1,17,CSVEGFRDRGLGETQYF
TRBJ1-1,TRBV12-3/TRBV12-4,13,CASSEVGDTESFF
TRBJ1-2,TRBV24-1,16,CATSAGTGRANYGYTF
TRBJ1-5,TRBV5-1,14,CASSSLEGQETQHF
TRBJ2-6,TRBV5-6,18,CASSRPGQLGSGANVLTF
TRBJ1-2,TRBV24-1,14,CATSDLRSGYGYTF
TRBJ2-7,TRBV7-9,14,CASSSGTSAYEQYF
TRBJ2-5,TRBV6-1,12,CASSLAGGTQYF
TRBJ2-7,TRBV29-1,14,CSVEGDRVSGELYF
TRBJ1-1,TRBV12-3/TRBV12-4,12,CASSVWRGEAFF
TRBJ1-2,TRBV29-1,12,CSVWGQAGGYTF